This entry lists 18 T cell receptor beta chains sequenced from one sample in a study of cytomegalovirus exposure and HLA in healthy donors. Researchers ran the PCR with 60 Vbeta and 13 Jbeta primers. Measured with immunoSEQ multiplex PCR; TCRdb has only the in-frame clones, and not every one. The data hold a few hundred thousand clones, with about four fifths observed a single time. Sequencing input: PBMCs. All receptors come from a girl aged 2-9 years in good health and CMV-seronegative.

The chain combines TRBV10-3 with TRBJ1-6; 7 positions match TRBD1. The CDR3 runs to 24 residues. Trimming cost V 7 bases and J 8 bases; bases outside gene matches: 38. Germline V gives CDR1 ENHRY, CDR2 SYGVKD. CDR3: CAIIRAGQRRKTPDRATLDSPLHF. CDR3 DNA sequence: TGTGCCATCATCCGGGCGGGACAGCGAAGAAAAACGCCCGACCGAGCAACTCTCGATTCACCCCTCCACTTT.

Here the CDR3 reads CASSSYADRGDTQYF. The CDR3, as DNA: TGTGCCAGCAGCTCCTACGCGGACAGGGGAGATACGCAGTATTTT. This chain uses TRBV11-2 with TRBJ2-3, with 9 bases fitting TRBD1. There are 15 residues in the CDR3. Losses at the gene ends were 4 bases for V and 5 bases for J; bases not matched to a gene: 7. Germline CDR1 reads SGHAT; CDR2 reads FQNNGV.

The chain recombines TRBV5-1 with TRBJ1-1, with D possibly matching TRBD1 (6 bases). The CDR3 spans 16 residues. The germline V gene encodes CDR1 SGHRS and CDR2 YFSETQ. Trimming took 4 bases from V and 1 from J, leaving 17 bases between them. This chain's CDR3 is CASSLPGRGRNTEAFF. The CDR3 bases are TGCGCCAGCAGCCTCCCGGGCAGGGGTCGGAACACTGAAGCTTTCTTT.

This clone was detected a few times. The J gene is TRBJ2-7, the V gene TRBV5-4; TRBD2 agrees at 7 bases. Germline V gene sequence: CDR1 SGHNT, CDR2 YYREEE (reference sequence). V lost 4 bases and J lost 4; bases outside the gene matches: 8. The CDR3 is 14 residues long. In nucleotides, the CDR3 is TGTGCCAGCAGCCCCGGGACTACCTATTACGAGCAGTACTTC. Translated: CASSPGTTYYEQYF.

Points on this clone: The sample holds other DNA sequences that translate to the same CDR3. The chain recombines TRBV5-1 with TRBJ2-3; 11 bases fit TRBD1. Per germline, CDR1 SGHRS and CDR2 YFSETQ. The junction had 2 bases not matched to a gene; V was cut back by 4 bases and J by 4 bases. This CDR3 has 14 amino acids. In DNA, the CDR3 is TGCGCCAGCAGCCCGGGACAGGGGGCAGATACGCAGTATTTT. Protein sequence: CASSPGQGADTQYF.

The chain couples TRBV6-6 to TRBJ1-3, with D uncertain. Germline V lookup: CDR1 MNHNY, CDR2 SVGAGI (reference sequence). The germline V and J ends were trimmed by 2 bases and 0 bases, with 11 bases remaining between them. The CDR3 is 16 residues long. CDR3 protein: CASSYGRESSGNTIYF. The CDR3 coding sequence is TGTGCCAGCAGTTACGGGCGGGAAAGCTCTGGAAACACCATATATTTT.

The CDR3 bases are TGTGCCAGCAGGACAGATGAAAAACTGTTTTTT. Translation: CASRTDEKLFF. This rearrangement joins TRBV2 to TRBJ1-4; D is possibly TRBD1 (5 bases). Trimming stripped 6 bases from V and 6 bases from J, with 5 bases between. Germline assignment: CDR1 SNHLY and CDR2 FYNNEI. This CDR3 is 11 amino acids long. Using reference TRBV2 and TRBJ1-4 for the parts outside the CDR3, the full variable domain is EPEVTQTPSHQVTQMGQEVILRCVPISNHLYFYWYRQILGQKVEFLVSFYNNEISEKSEIFDDQFSVERPDGSNFTLKIRSTKLEDSAMYFCASRTDEKLFFGSGTQLSVL.

The chain recombines TRBV9 with TRBJ1-2; maybe TRBD1 (6 bases). Germline CDR1 is SGDLS and CDR2 is YYNGEE. The CDR3 has 15 amino acids. Trimming took off 4 bases at V and 4 bases at J, with 17 bases between the two ends. The CDR3 here is CASSLRTGKSYGYTF. CDR3 nucleotides: TGTGCCAGCAGCCTCCGAACAGGGAAAAGCTATGGCTACACCTTC.

This clone was recorded once. Here the CDR3 reads CASSFPGEDTQYF. In DNA form, the CDR3 reads TGTGCCAGCAGTTTCCCAGGTGAAGATACGCAGTATTTT. V is TRBV28 and J is TRBJ2-3, with D unclear. Per the germline V gene, CDR1 is MDHEN and CDR2 is SYDVKM. The CDR3 sequence is 13 residues long. V gave up 3 bases and J gave up 5 bases, with 9 bases separating them.

The V gene is TRBV19, the J gene TRBJ2-7; 10 bases align to TRBD1. The CDR3 consists of 16 residues. Losses at the gene ends were 3 bases for V and 5 bases for J; bases not matched to a gene: 10. Germline assignment: CDR1 LNHDA and CDR2 SQIVND (reference sequence). In DNA, the CDR3 is TGTGCCAGTAGTATCTTCGCCGGGACAGGGGCCCACGAGCAGTACTTC. Its protein is CASSIFAGTGAHEQYF.

The J gene is TRBJ1-4, the V gene TRBV4-1; TRBD1 agrees at 7 bases. Per germline, CDR1 MGHRA and CDR2 YSYEKL. This CDR3 has 15 amino acids. V shed 3 bases and J 3 bases; nucleotides not matched to a gene: 4. CDR3 sequence reads: CASSQRGGSNEKLFF. As DNA, the CDR3 is TGCGCCAGCAGCCAGAGAGGGGGCTCTAATGAAAAACTGTTTTTT.

This chain connects TRBV27 to TRBJ2-7; a possible D gene is TRBD2 (6 bases). The V gene's germline CDR1 is MNHEY and CDR2 SMNVEV (reference sequence). The length of the CDR3 is 15 residues. Trimming stripped 5 bases from V and 2 bases from J, with 16 bases between. The CDR3 coding sequence is TGTGCCAGCAGTCAAGTGGGCGGGAACCCCTACGAGCAGTACTTC. Its protein product is CASSQVGGNPYEQYF.

The rearrangement joins TRBV9 to TRBJ2-5; TRBD1 aligns across 9 bases. The J call may be in error: the DNA end matches TRBJ2-7 better. The V gene's germline CDR1 is SGDLS and CDR2 YYNGEE. The CDR3 is 15 residues long. For the CDR3, the DNA is TGTGCCAGCAGCGGGACAGGGGCCGCCCGGGGCGAGCAGTACTTC. It is translated as CASSGTGAARGEQYF.

This chain links TRBV27 with TRBJ2-1; 11 bases agree with TRBD2. The germline V gene has CDR1 MNHEY and CDR2 SMNVEV (reference sequence). The CDR3 loop spans 17 amino acids. V was clipped by 3 bases and J by 6 bases; unmatched bases: 10. CDR3 coding DNA: TGTGCCAGCAGTTTCTCACCCCTAGCGGGGGGTATCAATGAGCAGTTCTTC. It is translated as CASSFSPLAGGINEQFF.

This chain joins TRBV27 and TRBJ1-3; 10 nucleotides align to TRBD1. Germline loops: CDR1 MNHEY, CDR2 SMNVEV (reference sequence). This CDR3 comprises 17 residues. V lost 4 bases to trimming and J lost 0 bases; unmatched junction nucleotides: 6. The CDR3 spells CASSSGQGRTSGNTIYF. Here the CDR3 DNA reads TGTGCCAGCAGTTCGGGACAGGGGCGAACCTCTGGAAACACCATATATTTT.

The chain is built from TRBV7-9 and TRBJ1-1, with D hard to call. V was pared by 1 base and J by 6 bases, with 6 bases between. Germline loops: CDR1 SEHNR, CDR2 FQNEAQ (reference sequence). The CDR3 length is 12 residues. The CDR3 DNA follows: TGTGCCAGCAGCTTAGTAGTAGCTGAAGCTTTCTTT. Translating it yields CASSLVVAEAFF.

CDR3 nucleotide sequence: TGTGCCATCAGTGAGCGGGAAGGGGCCAAAAACATTCAGTACTTC. Translation: CAISEREGAKNIQYF. V gene TRBV10-3 combines with J gene TRBJ2-4, with D perhaps TRBD2 (5 bases). Germline V gene data show CDR1 as ENHRY and CDR2 as SYGVKD. The CDR3 runs 15 residues. The germline V and J ends were trimmed by 2 bases and 1 base, with 9 bases remaining between them.

The chain recombines TRBV5-1 with TRBJ2-7; a weak D match, TRBD2 (6 bases). The CDR3 extends over 12 amino acids. Germline CDR1 and CDR2: SGHRS and YFSETQ. V dropped 3 bases and J dropped 6 bases, with 10 bases sitting between them. The CDR3 nucleotides read TGCGCCAGCAGCTGGGGCGGGGCCGAGCAGTACTTC. It codes for CASSWGGAEQYF.